The source of this T cell receptor (beta chain) is a study of beta chain features in type 1 diabetes. This clone appeared a single time. The authors reverse transcribed all of the isolated RNA, so sequencing captured expressed TCRB transcripts. TCRdb keeps only in-frame clones here, not all; method: immunoSEQ multiplex PCR. The top ten clones hold around 0.02% of a sample with about 900,000 clones, around a sixth of them seen once. Sequenced input: naive CD4+ T cells from blood. The TCR was taken from a young woman in good health.

The CDR3 region has the DNA TGTGCCAGCTCCGAGCTGGACAGAGGGGCTTTGAACACTGAAGCTTTCTTT. Amino acid sequence: CASSELDRGALNTEAFF. This sequence joins TRBV18 and TRBJ1-1; possible D gene TRBD1, 6 bases. Trimming shortened V by 6 bases and J by 0 bases, and 20 bases separated the two germline ends. The CDR3 spans 17 residues. CDR1 and CDR2 (germline): KGHSH, LQKENI. The full variable domain, in which reference TRBV18 and TRBJ1-1 provide the parts outside the CDR3, is NAGVMQNPRHLVRRRGQEARLRCSPMKGHSHVYWYRQLPEEGLKFMVYLQKENIIDESGMPKERFSAEFPKEGPSILRIQQVVRGDSAAYFCASSELDRGALNTEAFFGQGTRLTVV.